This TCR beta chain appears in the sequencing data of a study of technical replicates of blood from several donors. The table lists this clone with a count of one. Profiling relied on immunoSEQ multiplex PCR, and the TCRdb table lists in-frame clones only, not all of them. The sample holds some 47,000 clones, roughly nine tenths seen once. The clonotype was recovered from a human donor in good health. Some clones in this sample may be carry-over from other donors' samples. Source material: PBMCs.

This chain's CDR3 is CASTLSGSYEQYF. The CDR3, as DNA: TGTGCCAGCACTCTAAGCGGCTCCTACGAGCAGTACTTC. The chain links TRBV7-9 to TRBJ2-7; D is perhaps TRBD2 (5 bases). The ends were cut back, 7 bases at V and 0 bases at J, with 10 bases in the middle. In germline, CDR1 is SEHNR, CDR2 FQNEAQ (reference sequence). The CDR3 runs to 13 residues.